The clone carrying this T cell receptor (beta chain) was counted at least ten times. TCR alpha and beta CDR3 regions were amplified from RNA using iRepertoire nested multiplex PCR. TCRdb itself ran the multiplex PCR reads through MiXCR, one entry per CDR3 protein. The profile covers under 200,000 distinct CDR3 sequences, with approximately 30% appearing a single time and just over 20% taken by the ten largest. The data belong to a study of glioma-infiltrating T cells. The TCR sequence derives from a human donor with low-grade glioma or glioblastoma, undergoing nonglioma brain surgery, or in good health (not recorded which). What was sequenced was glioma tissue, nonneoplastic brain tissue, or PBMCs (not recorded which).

Here the CDR3 DNA reads TGCAGTGCTAGAGACAACAGCGGGAGGGCCTTCAACGAGCAGTACTTC. This gives the protein CSARDNSGRAFNEQYF. The chain couples TRBV20-1 to TRBJ2-7, with 10 bases lining up with TRBD2. The germline V gene encodes CDR1 DFQATT and CDR2 SNEGSKA (reference sequence). The junction had 10 bases not matched to a gene; V was cut back by 0 bases and J by 5 bases. The CDR3 has 16 residues.